This T cell receptor beta chain derives from a study of early T cells in non-severe SARS-CoV-2 infection. Study as a whole: Investigators sequenced bulk RNA drawn from unsorted whole blood, and chains remained unpaired.

This clonotype was seen many times. MiXCR, applied by TCRdb to the 5' RACE reads, yields one record per CDR3 protein. The table records tens of thousands of distinct CDR3 sequences, around 9% of them present only once. Sequencing was carried out using whole blood. The receptor was derived from an adult who was a healthcare worker with PCR-confirmed SARS-CoV-2 infection or an uninfected control (not recorded which).

The CDR3 DNA sequence: TGCGCCAGCAGCTTGGCCCCAATAGGCAGGGGGATTCAAAATGAGCAGTTCTTC. This codes for CASSLAPIGRGIQNEQFF. This sequence joins TRBV5-1 and TRBJ2-1; TRBD1 agrees at 7 bases. The CDR3 length is 18 residues. The V gene end was trimmed by 0 bases and the J gene end by 7 bases; junction bases not matched to a gene: 16. Germline V lookup: CDR1 SGHRS, CDR2 YFSETQ.